Listed here are 24 T cell receptor beta chains from one sample, sequenced in a study of T cell responses to AZD1222 COVID-19 vaccine. Measured with immunoSEQ multiplex PCR; TCRdb has only the in-frame clones, and not every one. Of roughly 100,000 clones listed, over 90% were seen once; the top ten hold about 5%. The sequences come from peripheral blood, collected on day 0 of AZD1222 vaccination. These receptors were collected from an adult in good health.

J is TRBJ2-7 and V is TRBV7-9; D uncertain. Germline CDR1 reads SEHNR; CDR2 reads FQNEAQ (reference sequence). The CDR3 spans 12 residues. The germline V and J ends were trimmed by 2 bases and 1 base, with 3 bases remaining between them. Written as DNA, the CDR3 is TGTGCCAGCAGCTTATTTTCCTACGAGCAGTACTTC. This encodes CASSLFSYEQYF.

This clone was seen only once. V usage is TRBV29-1 and J usage is TRBJ2-3; D gene uncertain. Germline assignment: CDR1 SQVTM and CDR2 ANQGSEA. The CDR3 runs 15 residues. The V gene lost 1 base and the J gene lost 4 bases, with 15 bases spanning the gap. In nucleotides, the CDR3 is TGCAGCGTTGAAGGGACCCTCCCGGCGGCAGATACGCAGTATTTT. Translating it yields CSVEGTLPAADTQYF.

This chain connects TRBV12-3 or TRBV12-4 to TRBJ2-7; unclear D gene. V was shortened by 7 bases and J by 4 bases, with 8 bases between the two germline ends. CDR3 length equals 11 residues. CDR3 nucleotides: TGTGCCAGCACTAAAAATTACGAGCAGTACTTC. Residues: CASTKNYEQYF.

This chain joins TRBV11-3 and TRBJ2-2; 8 nucleotides agree with TRBD1. Germline CDR1 SGHNT, CDR2 YENEEA. The trim removed 8 bases at V and 4 bases at J, leaving 9 bases unmatched. This CDR3 comprises 15 residues. The CDR3 loop is CASGPGTGRTGELFF. The CDR3 coding sequence is TGTGCCAGCGGTCCCGGGACAGGCCGCACCGGGGAGCTGTTTTTT.

The chain couples TRBV2 to TRBJ2-7, with a possible D match to TRBD1 (5 bases). Per germline, CDR1 SNHLY and CDR2 FYNNEI. V lost 10 bases and J lost 5, with 18 bases in between. The CDR3 extends over 13 amino acids. The CDR3 here is CATQGVSGHEQYF. In DNA form, the CDR3 reads TGTGCCACCCAGGGTGTCTCAGGTCACGAGCAGTACTTC.

This rearrangement joins TRBV3-1 (or the pseudogene TRBV3-2) to TRBJ2-7; a weak D match, TRBD1 (6 bases). The V gene lost 2 bases and the J gene lost 9 bases, with 14 bases spanning the gap. This CDR3 spans 13 amino acids. Per germline, CDR1 LGHDT and CDR2 YNNKEL (reference sequence). For the CDR3, the DNA is TGTGCCAGCAGCCAAATGGGGGCTCAGGCGCAGTACTTC. Its translation: CASSQMGAQAQYF.

The chain recombines TRBV18 with TRBJ2-2; weak D call: TRBD2 (6 bases). The V gene's germline CDR1 is KGHSH and CDR2 LQKENI. V gave up 3 bases and J gave up 5 bases, with 7 bases separating them. The CDR3 loop spans 13 amino acids. CDR3 bases: TGTGCCAGCTCACCCCGGGGGACCGGGGAGCTGTTTTTT. Encoded protein: CASSPRGTGELFF.

The V gene is TRBV19, the J gene TRBJ2-7; no definite D call. The CDR3 is 14 amino acids. CDR1 and CDR2 (germline): LNHDA, SQIVND (reference sequence). Trimming took off 5 bases at V and 2 bases at J, with 13 bases between the two ends. In DNA form, the CDR3 reads TGTGCCAGTAGTCCCCAGGTAGGAACCTACGAGCAGTACTTC. Encoded protein: CASSPQVGTYEQYF.

The genes are TRBV3-1 (or the pseudogene TRBV3-2) and TRBJ2-2; TRBD2 aligns across 7 bases. The CDR3 extends over 16 amino acids. J was trimmed by 4 bases and V by 4 bases; bases with no gene match: 9. Germline CDR1 is LGHDT and CDR2 is YNNKEL (reference sequence). The DNA of the CDR3 is TGTGCCAGCAGCCGCTGGGAGGGTATGGGCACCGGGGAGCTGTTTTTT. Translation gives CASSRWEGMGTGELFF.

The V gene is TRBV9, the J gene TRBJ2-2, with D perhaps TRBD2 (6 bases). The CDR3 is made up of 15 amino acids. Between the trimmed V and J ends, which lost 2 bases and 7 bases, there was a span of 15 bases. Germline CDR1 is SGDLS and CDR2 is YYNGEE. CDR3 nucleotides: TGTGCCAGCAGCGTTGTTAGCGGTACAGGCGGGGAGCTGTTTTTT. Protein product: CASSVVSGTGGELFF. Full variable domain (missing parts from reference TRBV9 and TRBJ2-2): DSGVTQTPKHLITATGQRVTLRCSPRSGDLSVYWYQQSLDQGLQFLIQYYNGEERAKGNILERFSAQQFPDLHSELNLSSLELGDSALYFCASSVVSGTGGELFFGEGSRLTVL.

This chain joins TRBV5-1 and TRBJ2-2, with 7 positions matching TRBD1. Trimming cost V 4 bases and J 1 base; bases outside gene matches: 7. Germline V gives CDR1 SGHRS, CDR2 YFSETQ. The CDR3 length is 16 residues. The CDR3 DNA follows: TGCGCCAGCAGCCCTGCCGGGACAGTGAACACCGGGGAGCTGTTTTTT. This sequence encodes CASSPAGTVNTGELFF.

V gene TRBV7-3 combines with J gene TRBJ1-2; D unresolved. The CDR3 covers 13 residues. Germline assignment: CDR1 SGHTA and CDR2 FQGTGA. Trimming took off 4 bases at V and 4 bases at J, with 10 bases between the two ends. CDR3 region: CASSSQEGYGYTF. Here the CDR3 DNA reads TGTGCCAGCAGCTCCCAGGAGGGCTATGGCTACACCTTC.

V usage is TRBV6-5 and J usage is TRBJ1-6, with D uncertain. Trimming removed 0 bases from V and 6 bases from J, with 9 bases in between. The CDR3 totals 15 residues. Germline V gives CDR1 MNHEY, CDR2 SVGAGI. CDR3 region: CASSYSSTANSPLHF. The CDR3, as DNA: TGTGCCAGCAGTTACTCGAGCACAGCTAATTCACCCCTCCACTTT.

The chain joins TRBV3-1 (or the pseudogene TRBV3-2) to TRBJ2-1; weak D call: TRBD1 (6 bases). Germline CDR1 is LGHDT and CDR2 is YNNKEL (reference sequence). The CDR3 is 24 residues long. Trimming removed 3 bases from V and 0 bases from J, with 36 bases in between. The DNA of the CDR3 is TGTGCCAGCAGCCAGAGCGGAGAGGGAGCCGGGACACCGAGGGTTCGAAGCTCCTACAATGAGCAGTTCTTC. Translation: CASSQSGEGAGTPRVRSSYNEQFF.

The gene calls are TRBV6-1 and TRBJ1-5; D call uncertain. The CDR3 spans 17 residues. The germline V gene has CDR1 MNHNS and CDR2 SASEGT. V lost 1 base and J 0 bases, leaving 13 bases between the germline ends. The chain's CDR3 is CASSEVAATNSNQPQHF. The CDR3 bases are TGTGCCAGCAGTGAAGTAGCGGCGACAAATAGCAATCAGCCCCAGCATTTT.

The chain has TRBV10-2 and TRBJ2-1, with 8 bases that match TRBD2. Germline V gives CDR1 WSHSY, CDR2 SAAADI. The CDR3 spans 15 residues. V was pared by 7 bases and J by 4 bases, with 9 bases of the junction left unmatched. For the CDR3, the DNA is TGCGCCAGCACGCCCTTACTAGCGGCTTACAATGAGCAGTTCTTC. It is translated as CASTPLLAAYNEQFF.

The chain carries TRBV4-2 and TRBJ1-2; the D gene is possibly TRBD1 (5 bases). V gave up 0 bases and J gave up 2 bases, with 13 bases separating them. Per the germline V gene, CDR1 is LGHNA and CDR2 is YNFKEQ. The CDR3 is made up of 16 amino acids. The CDR3 loop is CASSQDVGRGNYGYTF. The CDR3 nucleotides read TGTGCCAGCAGCCAAGATGTCGGACGGGGGAACTATGGCTACACCTTC.

The rearrangement links TRBV29-1 to TRBJ2-3; TRBD1 is a possible D gene (5 bases). The CDR3 totals 12 residues. Germline CDR1 is SQVTM and CDR2 is ANQGSEA. V lost 2 bases to trimming and J lost 4 bases, with 7 bases between them. CDR3 protein: CSVEKQADTQYF. The CDR3, as DNA: TGCAGCGTTGAAAAACAGGCAGATACGCAGTATTTT.

The rearrangement links TRBV18 to TRBJ1-4; D is undetermined. From germline, CDR1 is KGHSH and CDR2 LQKENI. Trimming cost V 1 base and J 5 bases, with 14 bases left between them. The CDR3 length is 16 residues. The CDR3 DNA reads TGTGCCAGCTCACCACGGGAGCACTTTGAGAATGAAAAACTGTTTTTT. Its translation is CASSPREHFENEKLFF.

The chain carries TRBV29-1 and TRBJ2-1; 7 positions agree with TRBD2. V lost 3 bases and J lost 4; bases outside the gene matches: 6. The CDR3 length is 14 residues. Germline-derived CDR1 and CDR2 are SQVTM and ANQGSEA. The CDR3 DNA sequence: TGCAGCGTTGAGTTGGGACTAAAGTACAATGAGCAGTTCTTC. It codes for CSVELGLKYNEQFF.

The chain is built from TRBV7-2 and TRBJ2-2, with D hard to call. The CDR3 is made up of 13 amino acids. From germline, CDR1 is SGHTA and CDR2 FQGNSA. Trimming removed 1 base at V and 6 bases at J, with 6 bases between. The CDR3 DNA follows: TGTGCCAGCAGCTTAGGACTTTCCGGGGAGCTGTTTTTT. Residues: CASSLGLSGELFF. The full variable domain, with the rest looked up from reference TRBV7-2 and TRBJ2-2, is GAGVSQSPSNKVTEKGKDVELRCDPISGHTALYWYRQSLGQGLEFLIYFQGNSAPDKSGLPSDRFSAERTGGSVSTLTIQRTQQEDSAVYLCASSLGLSGELFFGEGSRLTVL.

The chain uses TRBV27 and TRBJ1-2, with D tentatively TRBD1 (6 bases). There are 14 residues in the CDR3. The germline V and J ends were trimmed by 5 bases and 4 bases, with 14 bases remaining between them. From germline, CDR1 is MNHEY and CDR2 SMNVEV (reference sequence). CDR3 coding DNA: TGTGCCAGCAGTCCCCTAGGGGGGGGCTATGGCTACACCTTC. Translated: CASSPLGGGYGYTF.

This chain joins TRBV7-8 and TRBJ2-3; D unclear. The CDR3 is made up of 13 amino acids. Germline values: CDR1 SGHVS, CDR2 FQNEAQ. Deletions cut 0 bases from V and 4 bases from J, with 5 bases between. CDR3 DNA: TGTGCCAGCAGCTTAGCGAATTCAGATACGCAGTATTTT. It translates to CASSLANSDTQYF.

CDR3 coding DNA: TGTGCCAGCAGCCCCAGGACAGGGGGGAGCACAGATACGCAGTATTTT. Its translation: CASSPRTGGSTDTQYF. The chain joins TRBV7-9 to TRBJ2-3; 10 bases line up with TRBD1. The CDR3 totals 16 residues. The germline V gene has CDR1 SEHNR and CDR2 FQNEAQ (reference sequence). After removal of 5 bases from V and 0 bases from J, the junction contained 5 bases not matched to a gene.